A single sample is the source of the 32 T cell receptor beta chains below, sequenced in a study of sequential checkpoint blockade in melanoma. Clones were read by immunoSEQ multiplex PCR, and TCRdb kept only the in-frame ones, dropping some. Among about 21,000 clones, approximately 80% were seen once, and the ten largest hold roughly 9.1%. Treatment indicated: randomized to nivolumab then ipilimumab (arm A) or the reverse (arm B). The sample in question was CD8+ T cells sorted from blood (inferred from file names), obtained from a patient given nivolumab and ipilimumab in sequence. These receptors all stem from a human donor with melanoma.

The CDR3 loop is CASSLPRTGLGEQYF. The CDR3 nucleotides are TGTGCCAGCAGTTTACCGAGGACAGGTCTTGGGGAGCAGTACTTC. The V call is TRBV28, the J call TRBJ2-7; 7 bases line up with TRBD1. The CDR3 covers 15 residues. Germline-derived CDR1 and CDR2 are MDHEN and SYDVKM. V trimming: 2 bases; J trimming: 7 bases; junction bases outside the gene matches: 11.

The genes are TRBV5-5 and TRBJ2-1; TRBD2 agrees at 7 bases. V lost 5 bases and J lost 4; bases outside the gene matches: 9. CDR3 length equals 15 residues. CDR1 and CDR2 (germline): SGHKS, YYEKEE (reference sequence). CDR3 DNA: TGTGCCAGCAGGGGGGGGTGGGGAGGATACAATGAGCAGTTCTTC. This encodes CASRGGWGGYNEQFF.

This chain links TRBV27 with TRBJ1-1, with a tentative D call TRBD1 (5 bases). The ends were cut back, 4 bases at V and 1 base at J, with 10 bases in the middle. Germline assignment: CDR1 MNHEY and CDR2 SMNVEV (reference sequence). The CDR3 has 14 amino acids. CDR3 in amino acids: CASSWRGTNTEAFF. CDR3 sequence (DNA): TGTGCCAGCAGTTGGCGGGGGACGAACACTGAAGCTTTCTTT.

The rearrangement links TRBV6-5 to TRBJ2-7, with D tentatively TRBD2 (5 bases). Germline lookup yields CDR1 MNHEY and CDR2 SVGAGI. V lost 8 bases to trimming and J lost 5 bases, with 22 bases between them. This CDR3 is 15 amino acids long. The CDR3 region is CASSPQRRPGNEQYF. The CDR3 bases are TGTGCCAGCTCCCCGCAAAGGAGGCCGGGCAACGAGCAGTACTTC.

This clone was observed a handful of times. The chain is built from TRBV6-6 and TRBJ2-7; 9 nucleotides agree with TRBD2. The CDR3 length is 15 residues. The V segment lost 2 bases and the J segment 6 bases; nucleotides outside the gene matches: 8. The V gene's germline CDR1 is MNHNY and CDR2 SVGAGI (reference sequence). As DNA, the CDR3 is TGTGCCAGCAGTTACACCGTAGCGGGAGAGGGCGAGCAGTACTTC. Its protein is CASSYTVAGEGEQYF.

The rearrangement uses TRBV28 and TRBJ2-7, with 7 bases matching TRBD1. V lost 3 bases, J lost 5 bases, and 7 bases stayed unmatched. CDR1 and CDR2 (germline): MDHEN, SYDVKM. CDR3 length equals 14 residues. CDR3 sequence (DNA): TGTGCCAGCAGTTTTGAGGGGGCGCTGAACGAGCAGTACTTC. The encoded protein is CASSFEGALNEQYF.

CDR3 coding DNA: TGTGCCAGCAGCTTGCTTGTTCGACAGCCGACAGATACGCAGTATTTT. Its translation: CASSLLVRQPTDTQYF. The rearrangement uses TRBV5-4 and TRBJ2-3; maybe TRBD1 (5 bases). Per the germline V gene, CDR1 is SGHNT and CDR2 is YYREEE (reference sequence). V lost 1 base to trimming and J lost 3 bases, with 15 bases between them. CDR3 length: 16 amino acids.

The genes are TRBV6-6 and TRBJ2-3, with a weak D call TRBD1 (6 bases). The length of the CDR3 is 15 residues. The germline V and J ends were trimmed by 0 bases and 3 bases, with 10 bases remaining between them. CDR1 is MNHNY, CDR2 SVGAGI, per germline (reference sequence). CDR3 in amino acids: CASSYSGALTDTQYF. In nucleotides, the CDR3 is TGTGCCAGCAGTTACTCGGGGGCTCTTACAGATACGCAGTATTTT.

The CDR3 DNA sequence: TGTGCCAGCAGTGCGGCAGGGGTGAACACTGAAGCTTTCTTT. Protein sequence: CASSAAGVNTEAFF. This chain uses TRBV2 with TRBJ1-1, with D possibly being TRBD1 (6 bases). From germline, CDR1 is SNHLY and CDR2 FYNNEI. The V end lost 4 bases, the J end lost 0 bases, and 9 bases lay between the germline ends. The CDR3 covers 14 residues.

In this sample, this clone turned up a few times. Other DNA sequences in the same sample also yield this CDR3. This rearrangement joins TRBV9 to TRBJ2-2; 9 nucleotides line up with TRBD1. The CDR3 runs 15 residues. The V gene end was trimmed by 0 bases and the J gene end by 5 bases; junction bases not matched to a gene: 2. Germline loops: CDR1 SGDLS, CDR2 YYNGEE. The CDR3 region has the DNA TGTGCCAGCAGCGTAGAGACAGGGGGGACCGGGGAGCTGTTTTTT. The encoded protein is CASSVETGGTGELFF.

This chain links TRBV7-3 with TRBJ2-3; 7 nucleotides align to TRBD1. The CDR3 runs 14 residues. With 5 bases clipped from V and 10 bases from J, the junction kept 12 bases outside the gene matches. From germline, CDR1 is SGHTA and CDR2 FQGTGA. The CDR3 sequence is CASSPKTGQTAQYF. CDR3 DNA: TGTGCCAGCAGCCCAAAGACAGGGCAGACGGCGCAGTATTTT.

The J gene is TRBJ1-5, the V gene TRBV6-5; D is undetermined. The CDR3 is 13 residues long. CDR1 is MNHEY and CDR2 is SVGAGI in the germline V gene. With 0 bases removed from V and 6 bases from J, the gap between germline ends came to 6 bases. The chain's CDR3 is CASSYSEGQPQHF. CDR3 nucleotide sequence: TGTGCCAGCAGTTACTCGGAGGGTCAGCCCCAGCATTTT.

V is TRBV6-5 and J is TRBJ2-2; 9 bases fit TRBD2. Germline loops: CDR1 MNHEY, CDR2 SVGAGI. There are 15 residues in the CDR3. Trimming cost V 8 bases and J 3 bases; bases outside gene matches: 7. The CDR3 loop is CASLRLADYTGELFF. Here the CDR3 DNA reads TGTGCCAGCCTGCGACTAGCGGATTACACCGGGGAGCTGTTTTTT.

The chain has TRBV2 and TRBJ2-4; TRBD2 aligns across 15 bases. This CDR3 contains 16 residues. The V gene's germline CDR1 is SNHLY and CDR2 FYNNEI. The trim removed 4 bases at V and 7 bases at J, leaving 5 bases unmatched. The CDR3 region has the DNA TGTGCCAGCAGTGCCTTGGGGACTAGCGGGAGGAACATTCAGTACTTC. Its protein is CASSALGTSGRNIQYF.

This chain links TRBV2 with TRBJ1-2; 7 nucleotides align to TRBD1. The length of the CDR3 is 13 residues. V lost 8 bases, J lost 2 bases, and 5 bases stayed unmatched. Germline CDR1 SNHLY, CDR2 FYNNEI. CDR3 in DNA: TGTGCCAGCGGGGGGACAGAGAACTATGGCTACACCTTC. Translation gives CASGGTENYGYTF. Using reference TRBV2 and TRBJ1-2 for the parts outside the CDR3, the full variable domain is EPEVTQTPSHQVTQMGQEVILRCVPISNHLYFYWYRQILGQKVEFLVSFYNNEISEKSEIFDDQFSVERPDGSNFTLKIRSTKLEDSAMYFCASGGTENYGYTFGSGTRLTVV.

The chain has TRBV6-6 and TRBJ2-7; D call uncertain. V gave up 4 bases and J gave up 5 bases, with 9 bases separating them. From germline, CDR1 is MNHNY and CDR2 SVGAGI (reference sequence). The CDR3 length is 12 residues. This CDR3 reads CASSWSANEQYF. CDR3 DNA: TGTGCCAGCAGTTGGTCCGCGAACGAGCAGTACTTC.

The J gene is TRBJ2-1, the V gene TRBV28; no clear D gene. This CDR3 contains 13 residues. Germline CDR1 reads MDHEN; CDR2 reads SYDVKM. V lost 3 bases and J 3 bases, leaving 6 bases between the germline ends. The CDR3: CASSFLYYNEQFF. The CDR3, as DNA: TGTGCCAGCAGTTTCCTATACTACAATGAGCAGTTCTTC.

This clone turned up a few times. V usage is TRBV27 and J usage is TRBJ2-7; 10 nucleotides align to TRBD1. This CDR3 has 14 amino acids. From germline, CDR1 is MNHEY and CDR2 SMNVEV (reference sequence). Germline trimming cut 5 bases from V and 4 bases from J; bases unmatched to any gene: 5. The CDR3 nucleotides read TGTGCCAGCAGTAGGGACAGGGGATATTACGAGCAGTACTTC. This translates into CASSRDRGYYEQYF.

The rearrangement links TRBV6-5 to TRBJ1-3; TRBD1 aligns across 7 bases. Germline CDR1 MNHEY, CDR2 SVGAGI. Germline trimming cut 5 bases from V and 2 bases from J; bases unmatched to any gene: 0. The CDR3 spans 13 residues. Here the CDR3 DNA reads TGTGCCAGCAGTACAGGGGCTGGAAACACCATATATTTT. This encodes CASSTGAGNTIYF.

The sample holds one count of this clone. The rearrangement links TRBV5-6 to TRBJ2-3; 8 bases map to TRBD1. This CDR3 is built from 15 residues. Germline CDR1 reads SGHDT; CDR2 reads YYEEEE. J gave up 5 bases and V 1 base, and 6 bases lay outside the gene matches. The CDR3 nucleotides are TGTGCCAGCAGCTTGAGTCAGGGGGCAATAGATACGCAGTATTTT. Amino acids: CASSLSQGAIDTQYF.

The sample holds a few counts of this clone. V usage is TRBV5-1 and J usage is TRBJ2-7; 8 nucleotides line up with TRBD2. Per germline, CDR1 SGHRS and CDR2 YFSETQ. The CDR3 extends over 18 amino acids. The V gene end was trimmed by 4 bases and the J gene end by 3 bases; junction bases not matched to a gene: 18. The CDR3 protein is CASSPFGVGNSGNYEQYF. CDR3 nucleotides: TGCGCCAGCAGCCCCTTTGGGGTCGGGAATAGCGGGAACTACGAGCAGTACTTC.

By sample share, this clone is medium-sized (0.01 to 0.1%). The chain has TRBV7-9 and TRBJ2-1; 9 bases are a match to TRBD2. Per germline, CDR1 SEHNR and CDR2 FQNEAQ (reference sequence). The V segment lost 4 bases and the J segment 7 bases; nucleotides outside the gene matches: 11. This CDR3 has 16 amino acids. In DNA form, the CDR3 reads TGTGCCAGCAGCTCCAAAGCGGGGGGTATTAAAAATGAGCAGTTCTTC. Protein: CASSSKAGGIKNEQFF.

V is TRBV6-6 and J is TRBJ2-5; possibly TRBD1 for D (6 bases). The better agreement between TRBJ2-7 and the DNA end casts doubt on the J call. Germline V gene data show CDR1 as MNHNY and CDR2 as SVGAGI (reference sequence). This CDR3 is built from 13 residues. The CDR3, as DNA: TGTGCCAGCAGTTATTCGACAGGCTACGAGCAGTACTTC. This translates into CASSYSTGYEQYF.

The chain has TRBV28 and TRBJ2-7; 7 nucleotides match TRBD1. Germline CDR1 reads MDHEN; CDR2 reads SYDVKM. This CDR3 has 16 amino acids. Losses at the gene ends were 6 bases for V and 2 bases for J; bases not matched to a gene: 13. CDR3 sequence: CASSSGQINPPYEQYF. DNA of the CDR3: TGTGCCAGCAGCTCGGGACAGATTAATCCCCCCTACGAGCAGTACTTC.

The V call is TRBV2, the J call TRBJ1-1; 10 nucleotides line up with TRBD1. Germline lookup yields CDR1 SNHLY and CDR2 FYNNEI. The CDR3 runs to 15 residues. With V trimmed by 8 bases and J by 11 bases, 17 bases remained unmatched. The CDR3 reads CASVGTGALVMGAFF. The CDR3 DNA reads as TGTGCCAGCGTCGGGACAGGGGCCTTAGTTATGGGGGCTTTCTTT.

V is TRBV27 and J is TRBJ2-3, with TRBD1 matching over 8 bases. Trimming at V came to 4 bases and at J to 3 bases, leaving 6 bases not matched to a gene. The CDR3 consists of 15 residues. Germline V gene lookup returns CDR1 MNHEY and CDR2 SMNVEV (reference sequence). CDR3 DNA sequence: TGTGCCAGCAGTTCGGCAGGGGGCGTAACAGATACGCAGTATTTT. As protein: CASSSAGGVTDTQYF.

This sequence joins TRBV18 and TRBJ1-4; a weak D match, TRBD1 (6 bases). Deletions cut 3 bases from V and 2 bases from J, with 19 bases between. The CDR3 spans 18 residues. Per the germline V gene, CDR1 is KGHSH and CDR2 is LQKENI. CDR3 region: CASSPPGARMFTNEKLFF. The DNA for the CDR3 is TGTGCCAGCTCACCTCCAGGGGCCCGGATGTTTACTAATGAAAAACTGTTTTTT. The entire variable domain, with the rest obtained from reference TRBV18 and TRBJ1-4, is as follows: NAGVMQNPRHLVRRRGQEARLRCSPMKGHSHVYWYRQLPEEGLKFMVYLQKENIIDESGMPKERFSAEFPKEGPSILRIQQVVRGDSAAYFCASSPPGARMFTNEKLFFGSGTQLSVL.

This rearrangement joins TRBV25-1 to TRBJ1-2; possibly TRBD1 for D (5 bases). There are 14 residues in the CDR3. Trimming removed 0 bases from V and 8 bases from J, with 13 bases in between. In germline, CDR1 is MGHDK, CDR2 SYGVNS. CDR3 bases: TGTGCCAGCAGTGAATATCGCGGGGGACGGGGCTACACCTTC. Residues: CASSEYRGGRGYTF.

The table lists this clone with a count of one. The chain links TRBV18 to TRBJ2-7, with 10 bases lining up with TRBD1. CDR3 length equals 18 residues. Looked up from germline, CDR1 is KGHSH and CDR2 is LQKENI. After removal of 2 bases from V and 3 bases from J, the junction contained 13 bases not matched to a gene. CDR3 in amino acids: CASSPNSALWTGGYEQYF. The CDR3 bases are TGTGCCAGCTCACCAAATTCCGCGCTTTGGACAGGGGGCTACGAGCAGTACTTC. The entire variable domain, with the rest obtained from reference TRBV18 and TRBJ2-7, is as follows: NAGVMQNPRHLVRRRGQEARLRCSPMKGHSHVYWYRQLPEEGLKFMVYLQKENIIDESGMPKERFSAEFPKEGPSILRIQQVVRGDSAAYFCASSPNSALWTGGYEQYFGPGTRLTVT.

V usage is TRBV5-1 and J usage is TRBJ2-2; 8 bases line up with TRBD1. Germline CDR1 and CDR2: SGHRS and YFSETQ. V trimming: 4 bases; J trimming: 4 bases; junction bases outside the gene matches: 12. CDR3 length equals 17 residues. CDR3 nucleotide sequence: TGCGCCAGCAGCCCCATAAAGACAGGGGCGAGCACCGGGGAGCTGTTTTTT. Translation gives CASSPIKTGASTGELFF.

The V gene is TRBV7-6, the J gene TRBJ1-1; D is unclear. In germline, CDR1 is SGHVS, CDR2 FNYEAQ. With 4 bases removed from V and 7 bases from J, the gap between germline ends came to 13 bases. The CDR3 totals 13 residues. The CDR3 sequence: CASSYASVYEAFF. Written as DNA, the CDR3 is TGTGCCAGCAGCTATGCTAGCGTTTATGAAGCTTTCTTT.

V usage is TRBV4-2 and J usage is TRBJ2-3; 10 positions agree with TRBD2. The CDR3 is made up of 16 amino acids. V trimming: 2 bases; J trimming: 4 bases; junction bases outside the gene matches: 6. Germline lookup yields CDR1 LGHNA and CDR2 YNFKEQ. The CDR3 nucleotides read TGTGCCAGCAGCCAAATAGCGGGAGGTGGGTCAGATACGCAGTATTTT. It encodes CASSQIAGGGSDTQYF.